The 13 T cell receptor beta chains below all came from one sample that was sequenced in a study of blood T cells in healthy people across ages. A second about 7 to 12 cycle PCR used barcoded and J-beta primers. TCRdb recomputed calls from the 5' RACE reads with MiXCR, one row per CDR3 protein. The sample holds about 780,000 distinct CDR3 sequences, around 24% seen once. The sample was also reused in another study, on T cells of mothers and their children.

The sample was blood. The receptors here all came from a boy aged 10-17 years in good health.

This clonotype was counted between two and nine times. One end of the junction fails to match germline, which may point to a read error. V gene TRBV10-3 combines with J gene TRBJ2-3, with D perhaps given as TRBD1 or TRBD2 (6 bases each). The CDR3 consists of 15 residues. CDR1 and CDR2 (germline): ENHRY, SYGVKD. CDR3 sequence reads: CAISKSSGAGDTQYF. CDR3 nucleotide sequence: TGTGCCATCAGTAAGTCCTCGGGGGCGGGAGATACGCAGTATTTT.

V and J are TRBV20-1 and TRBJ1-4, with D possibly TRBD1 on 6 matching bases. The CDR3 covers 13 residues. Trimming stripped 2 bases from V and 4 bases from J, with 8 bases between. Germline CDR1 is DFQATT and CDR2 is SNEGSKA (reference sequence). The CDR3 DNA is TGCAGTGCTAGAAAGGACAGTAATGAAAAACTGTTTTTT. Amino acid sequence: CSARKDSNEKLFF.

The chain employs TRBV12-3 or TRBV12-4 and TRBJ2-1; D perhaps matches TRBD2 (5 bases). V lost 5 bases and J lost 3, with 14 bases in between. CDR3 length: 15 residues. The CDR3 region has the DNA TGTGCCAGCAGTGATCGGTACGGGGTCTACAATGAGCAGTTCTTC. This gives the protein CASSDRYGVYNEQFF.

This chain connects TRBV3-1 to TRBJ1-2, with D possibly TRBD1 on 5 matching bases. Germline loops: CDR1 LGHDT, CDR2 YNNKEL (reference sequence). This CDR3 contains 17 residues. The ends were cut back, 0 bases at V and 4 bases at J, with 18 bases in the middle. The CDR3 reads CASSQEGEGAISYGYTF. CDR3 coding DNA: TGTGCCAGCAGCCAAGAAGGGGAGGGAGCAATATCCTATGGCTACACCTTC.

The chain couples TRBV5-1 to TRBJ1-1, with a weak D call TRBD1 (5 bases). The germline V gene has CDR1 SGHRS and CDR2 YFSETQ. Trimming removed 4 bases from V and 1 base from J, with 14 bases in between. There are 15 residues in the CDR3. The CDR3 reads CASSLPRGGNTEAFF. CDR3 in DNA: TGCGCCAGCAGCCTCCCGCGGGGGGGGAACACTGAAGCTTTCTTT.

This rearrangement joins TRBV5-1 to TRBJ2-1, with D maybe TRBD2 (6 bases). Trimming stripped 1 base from V and 2 bases from J, with 13 bases between. Germline CDR1 reads SGHRS; CDR2 reads YFSETQ. The CDR3 has 16 amino acids. CDR3 nucleotides: TGCGCCAGCAGCTTGACTAGCCCAAGCCCCTACAATGAGCAGTTCTTC. It encodes CASSLTSPSPYNEQFF. Supplemented by reference TRBV5-1 and TRBJ2-1, the full variable domain reads KAGVTQTPRYLIKTRGQQVTLSCSPISGHRSVSWYQQTPGQGLQFLFEYFSETQRNKGNFPGRFSGRQFSNSRSEMNVSTLELGDSALYLCASSLTSPSPYNEQFFGPGTRLTVL.

About this clonotype itself: The CDR3 carries no conserved terminal phenylalanine or tryptophan, so it likely arises from a read error. The rearrangement links TRBV11-2 to TRBJ1-4; 9 bases fit TRBD1. CDR1 and CDR2 (germline): SGHAT, FQNNGV. This CDR3 has 14 residues. Unmatched junction bases numbered 8, after V lost 7 bases and J lost 8 bases. This CDR3 reads CASNLGQGREKLFL. The CDR3 DNA follows: TGTGCCAGCAACTTGGGACAGGGAAGGGAAAAACTGTTTCTT.

In its sample, this clonotype was seen a few times. The V gene is TRBV29-1, the J gene TRBJ2-1; D may be TRBD1 or TRBD2 (5 bases each). V lost 7 bases and J lost 4, with 11 bases in between. This CDR3 contains 12 residues. Germline V gives CDR1 SQVTM, CDR2 ANQGSEA. The CDR3 sequence: CSERDLYNEQFF. The CDR3 region has the DNA TGCAGCGAACGGGACCTGTACAATGAGCAGTTCTTC.

This sequence joins TRBV28 and TRBJ2-7; 8 bases map to TRBD2. V lost 6 bases, J lost 6 bases, and 13 bases stayed unmatched. This CDR3 has 15 amino acids. The V gene's germline CDR1 is MDHEN and CDR2 SYDVKM. The chain's CDR3 is CASSLPGLGVSEQYF. For the CDR3, the DNA is TGTGCCAGCAGCTTACCGGGACTAGGGGTATCCGAGCAGTACTTC.

This clonotype was seen more than once but under ten times. The chain employs TRBV6-5 and TRBJ2-5; 9 nucleotides line up with TRBD2. The J call may not be correct, given that the DNA end is closer to TRBJ2-1. From germline, CDR1 is MNHEY and CDR2 SVGAGI. The CDR3 runs 17 residues. CDR3 sequence reads: CASSSSRAGGPVDEQFF. DNA of the CDR3: TGTGCCAGCAGTTCCTCCCGGGCGGGGGGGCCGGTGGATGAGCAGTTCTTC.

This clonotype was observed a few times. The V and J genes are TRBV5-1 and TRBJ1-1; D gene uncertain. V gave up 4 bases and J gave up 2 bases, with 12 bases separating them. Looked up from germline, CDR1 is SGHRS and CDR2 is YFSETQ. The CDR3 spans 14 residues. In nucleotides, the CDR3 is TGCGCCAGCAGCGCCTTGGGTGGCAACACTGAAGCTTTCTTT. It codes for CASSALGGNTEAFF.

The chain couples TRBV12-3 or TRBV12-4 to TRBJ2-6; 7 bases are a match to TRBD2. J lost 0 bases, V lost 9 bases, and 2 bases had no gene match. The CDR3 has 14 residues. CDR3 sequence: CASCGSSGANVLTF. The CDR3 coding sequence is TGTGCCAGTTGCGGGAGCTCTGGGGCCAACGTCCTGACTTTC.

This chain links TRBV10-3 with TRBJ2-1; D possibly matches TRBD1 or TRBD2 (5 bases each). CDR3 size: 11 residues. The V end lost 8 bases, the J end lost 7 bases, and 9 bases lay between the germline ends. Germline V gene data show CDR1 as ENHRY and CDR2 as SYGVKD. CDR3 region: CAIGTGNEQFF. CDR3 nucleotide sequence: TGTGCCATCGGGACGGGGAATGAGCAGTTCTTC.